Described below is a single T cell receptor beta chain sequence and its context. Trimming shortened V by 5 bases and J by 6 bases, and 13 bases separated the two germline ends. CDR1 and CDR2 (germline): SGHVS, FNYEAQ. CDR3 size: 14 residues. The sample originates from a study of shared clonotypes between healthy human individuals. Across the whole study: The study used three CD4 naive, three CD4 memory, two CD8 naive and one CD8 memory plate per donor.

Caucasian adults residing in Nashville, Tennessee made up all the donors. Sequencing was performed with immunoSEQ multiplex PCR; in TCRdb, only in-frame clones are kept and a portion is missing. Here the sample spans around 2,000,000 clones, 95% being singletons. The sequenced sample was naive CD4+ T cells sorted from blood. As to subset: CD45RA+ positively selected. The gene calls are TRBV7-6 and TRBJ2-2, with D perhaps matching TRBD2 (6 bases). This TCR came from a young man in good health. In DNA, the CDR3 is TGTGCCAGCAGCGAAACGGGGGAGGCCGGGGAGCTGTTTTTT. The encoded protein is CASSETGEAGELFF.